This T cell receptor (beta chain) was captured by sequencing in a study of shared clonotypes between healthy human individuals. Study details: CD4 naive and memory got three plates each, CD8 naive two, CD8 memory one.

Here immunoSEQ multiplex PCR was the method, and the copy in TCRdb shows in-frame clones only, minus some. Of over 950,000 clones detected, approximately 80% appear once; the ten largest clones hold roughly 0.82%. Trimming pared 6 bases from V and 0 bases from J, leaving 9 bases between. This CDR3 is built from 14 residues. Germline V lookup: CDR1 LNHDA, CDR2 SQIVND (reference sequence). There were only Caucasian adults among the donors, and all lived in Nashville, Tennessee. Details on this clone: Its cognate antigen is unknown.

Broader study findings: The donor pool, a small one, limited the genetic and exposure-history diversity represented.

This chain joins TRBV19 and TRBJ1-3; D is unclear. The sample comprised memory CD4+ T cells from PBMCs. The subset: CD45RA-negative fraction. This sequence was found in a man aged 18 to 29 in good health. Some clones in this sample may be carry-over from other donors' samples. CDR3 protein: CASSGVYSGNTIYF. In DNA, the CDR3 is TGTGCCAGTAGCGGGGTATACTCTGGAAACACCATATATTTT.